The 20 T cell receptor beta chains below come from one sample, sequenced in a study of T-cell reconstitution after alpha-beta-depleted transplantation in children. Preparation of the TCRbeta library used unique molecular identifiers. TCRdb recomputed calls from the PCR reads with MiXCR, one row per CDR3 protein. The repertoire consists of approximately 230,000 distinct CDR3 sequences, with more than 20% occurring once and the leading ten covering about 5%. Source: PBMCs, mostly from graft donor cells, taken 360 days after TCRalphabeta/CD19-depleted stem cell transplant. These receptors came from a female patient between 2 and 15 years old who had a stem cell transplant for congenital amegakaryocytic thrombocytopenia, so the T cells may come from the graft donor.

The rearrangement links TRBV19 to TRBJ2-1, with D perhaps matching TRBD1 or TRBD2 (6 bases each). V was trimmed by 1 base and J by 8 bases, leaving 9 bases between them. Germline CDR1 and CDR2: LNHDA and SQIVND (reference sequence). The CDR3 is 13 residues long. This chain's CDR3 is CASSIGGAHEQFF. As DNA, the CDR3 is TGTGCCAGTAGTATAGGGGGGGCGCATGAGCAGTTCTTC.

This chain joins TRBV4-1 and TRBJ1-4; unclear D gene. V was pared by 1 base and J by 10 bases, with 19 bases between. Germline V gives CDR1 MGHRA, CDR2 YSYEKL. The length of the CDR3 is 16 residues. The CDR3 sequence is CASSQGVLDVVGKLFF. CDR3 sequence (DNA): TGCGCCAGCAGCCAAGGAGTTTTGGATGTGGTTGGAAAACTGTTTTTT.

This clonotype was recorded a few times. This rearrangement joins TRBV10-3 to TRBJ2-7, with unresolved D. Germline V gene lookup returns CDR1 ENHRY and CDR2 SYGVKD. Trimming pared 5 bases from V and 1 base from J, leaving 9 bases between. The length of the CDR3 is 13 residues. The CDR3: CAISRRKSYEQYF. CDR3 coding DNA: TGTGCCATCAGTAGACGGAAGTCCTACGAGCAGTACTTC.

This clonotype was seen only a few times. The genes are TRBV6-5 and TRBJ2-1, with 8 bases matching TRBD2. The CDR3 covers 17 residues. The germline CDR1 and CDR2 sequences are MNHEY and SVGAGI. V trimming: 2 bases; J trimming: 5 bases; junction bases outside the gene matches: 11. CDR3 residues: CASSYLKPGLGDNEQFF. DNA for the CDR3: TGTGCCAGCAGTTACCTCAAACCGGGACTAGGGGACAATGAGCAGTTCTTC.

This clonotype has only a few counts. V gene TRBV5-1 combines with J gene TRBJ2-1; weak D call: TRBD2 (6 bases). Germline V gene lookup returns CDR1 SGHRS and CDR2 YFSETQ. V gave up 0 bases and J gave up 8 bases, with 18 bases separating them. This CDR3 spans 16 amino acids. CDR3 protein: CASSLGAGSFGDEQFF. CDR3 nucleotides: TGCGCCAGCAGCTTGGGCGCCGGGAGTTTCGGCGATGAGCAGTTCTTC.

In its sample, this clonotype was seen many times. This chain joins TRBV2 and TRBJ2-7, with D unclear. Trimming took off 6 bases at V and 6 bases at J, with 9 bases between the two ends. This CDR3 has 11 residues. Per the germline V gene, CDR1 is SNHLY and CDR2 is FYNNEI. Here the CDR3 reads CASSPYSEQYF. The CDR3 DNA sequence: TGTGCCAGCAGCCCTTATAGCGAGCAGTACTTC.

There are a few counts of this clonotype. The chain recombines TRBV30 with TRBJ1-1; 9 nucleotides agree with TRBD1. With V trimmed by 3 bases and J by 6 bases, 5 bases remained unmatched. The CDR3 has 13 amino acids. The germline CDR1 and CDR2 sequences are GTSNPN and SVGIG (reference sequence). The DNA of the CDR3 is TGTGCCTGGAGAACAGGGGGCAAGGCTGAAGCTTTCTTT. It codes for CAWRTGGKAEAFF.

The V call is TRBV30, the J call TRBJ2-7, with TRBD1 matching 7 bases. CDR3 length: 13 amino acids. Germline V gene data show CDR1 as GTSNPN and CDR2 as SVGIG (reference sequence). V lost 5 bases and J lost 2; bases outside the gene matches: 6. The CDR3 DNA follows: TGTGCCTGGGACAGGGATCCCCCCTACGAGCAGTACTTC. Its protein is CAWDRDPPYEQYF.

This chain joins TRBV28 and TRBJ1-5; 9 nucleotides line up with TRBD1. V lost 7 bases, J lost 3 bases, and 13 bases stayed unmatched. The CDR3 length is 17 residues. CDR1 is MDHEN and CDR2 is SYDVKM in the germline V gene. CDR3: CASTRGGQGLINQPQHF. The CDR3 bases are TGTGCCAGCACCCGGGGAGGACAGGGGTTGATCAATCAGCCCCAGCATTTT.

The rearrangement joins TRBV6-5 to TRBJ1-1, with TRBD1 as a possible D gene (5 bases). Deletions cut 2 bases from V and 0 bases from J, with 13 bases between. From germline, CDR1 is MNHEY and CDR2 SVGAGI. The length of the CDR3 is 16 residues. The CDR3 loop reads CASSYSREVMNTEAFF. CDR3 sequence (DNA): TGTGCCAGCAGTTACAGCAGGGAGGTCATGAACACTGAAGCTTTCTTT.

This clonotype was recorded a few times. The chain carries TRBV24-1 and TRBJ2-5; D is uncertain. The V end was cut by 0 bases, the J end by 5 bases, with 12 bases between. The germline V gene encodes CDR1 KGHDR and CDR2 SFDVKD. The CDR3 covers 15 residues. This CDR3 is CATSDLFAVVETQYF. The DNA of the CDR3 is TGTGCCACCAGTGATTTGTTTGCTGTCGTGGAGACCCAGTACTTC.

This clonotype came up a few times. The gene calls are TRBV27 and TRBJ2-7; 7 nucleotides match TRBD1. Germline trimming cut 7 bases from V and 3 bases from J; bases unmatched to any gene: 9. Germline V gene lookup returns CDR1 MNHEY and CDR2 SMNVEV (reference sequence). This CDR3 comprises 14 residues. The CDR3 region has the DNA TGTGCCAGCAAAAGAGGGGCAGGGGGCTACGAGCAGTACTTC. Amino acids: CASKRGAGGYEQYF.

The table lists this clonotype with a few counts. The chain uses TRBV11-1 and TRBJ2-3; 9 nucleotides line up with TRBD2. CDR1 SGHAT and CDR2 FQDESV come from the germline V gene (reference sequence). CDR3 size: 16 residues. The junction had 8 bases not matched to a gene; V was cut back by 5 bases and J by 2 bases. The DNA of the CDR3 is TGTGCCAGCAGCGTTGGGACTAGCAGAAACACAGATACGCAGTATTTT. Its protein is CASSVGTSRNTDTQYF.

The rearrangement joins TRBV5-1 to TRBJ2-2; 7 bases fit TRBD1. The CDR3 is 16 amino acids. Germline V lookup: CDR1 SGHRS, CDR2 YFSETQ. V gave up 4 bases and J gave up 5 bases; unmatched junction bases: 11. Here the CDR3 reads CASSPRQGIGTGELFF. The CDR3 nucleotides read TGCGCCAGCAGCCCCAGACAGGGTATTGGGACCGGGGAGCTGTTTTTT.

The genes are TRBV7-3 and TRBJ2-3, with D perhaps matching TRBD1 (6 bases). Germline values: CDR1 SGHTA, CDR2 FQGTGA. Trimming pared 5 bases from V and 0 bases from J, leaving 15 bases between. The CDR3 has 16 amino acids. The CDR3 nucleotides are TGTGCCAGCAGCGAGGGAAGGGGGATAAGCACAGATACGCAGTATTTT. Its translation: CASSEGRGISTDTQYF.

This rearrangement joins TRBV5-1 to TRBJ1-1; weak D call: TRBD1 (6 bases). V dropped 4 bases and J dropped 4 bases, with 14 bases sitting between them. Germline loops: CDR1 SGHRS, CDR2 YFSETQ. This CDR3 comprises 14 residues. This CDR3 reads CASSQTGSGTEAFF. CDR3 bases: TGCGCCAGCAGCCAGACAGGATCGGGCACTGAAGCTTTCTTT.

The rearrangement joins TRBV4-2 to TRBJ2-7; D not resolved. The CDR3 is 15 amino acids. Deletions cut 4 bases from V and 3 bases from J, with 16 bases between. Germline loops: CDR1 LGHNA, CDR2 YNFKEQ. DNA for the CDR3: TGTGCCAGCAGCCCGGAGTCAGGCCAGTTCTACGAGCAGTACTTC. Amino acids: CASSPESGQFYEQYF.

The chain combines TRBV4-2 with TRBJ2-1; 9 bases map to TRBD2. This CDR3 region has 15 residues. The ends lost 2 bases at V and 9 bases at J; junction bases unmatched: 8. The germline CDR1 and CDR2 sequences are LGHNA and YNFKEQ. This CDR3 is CASSQRAGGPVEQFF. The DNA of the CDR3 is TGTGCCAGCAGCCAACGGGCGGGAGGGCCGGTTGAGCAGTTCTTC.

This rearrangement joins TRBV5-1 to TRBJ2-1; D may be TRBD1 or TRBD2 (5 bases each). CDR3 length: 13 residues. The V and J ends lost 2 bases and 8 bases respectively, with 11 bases between them. In germline, CDR1 is SGHRS, CDR2 YFSETQ. This CDR3 is CASSLEGWHEQFF. In nucleotides, the CDR3 is TGCGCCAGCAGCTTAGAGGGGTGGCATGAGCAGTTCTTC.

The rearrangement joins TRBV16 to TRBJ1-3; maybe TRBD1 (5 bases). This CDR3 contains 16 residues. Germline CDR1 reads KGHSY; CDR2 reads FQNENV. Trimming removed 2 bases from V and 0 bases from J, with 11 bases in between. The CDR3 region has the DNA TGTGCCAGCAGCCAAGCAGAGACAGTCTCTGGAAACACCATATATTTT. This codes for CASSQAETVSGNTIYF.